One sample yielded the 26 T cell receptor beta chains listed below, sequenced in a study of type 1 regulatory T cells. Antigens of these TCRs are unknown. TCRdb redid the calling of the reads with MiXCR, one entry per CDR3 protein. In the table there are more than 12,000 distinct CDR3 sequences, roughly 15% of which are singletons. Specimen: cultured T cells, either the whole culture or a sorted T cell fraction (not recorded which). All receptors come from a human donor in good health.

This clonotype was seen ten or more times. The chain uses TRBV15 and TRBJ1-3; no clear D. The V end lost 0 bases, the J end lost 2 bases, and 8 bases lay between the germline ends. CDR3 length equals 15 residues. Germline V gives CDR1 LNHNV, CDR2 YYDKDF (reference sequence). The CDR3 DNA is TGTGCCACCAGCAGAGATCGGGGTACTGGAAACACCATATATTTT. Translation gives CATSRDRGTGNTIYF.

A few counts support this clonotype. This chain uses TRBV10-3 with TRBJ2-5; the D gene is possibly TRBD1 (5 bases). The CDR3 has 11 amino acids. Trimming cost V 10 bases and J 5 bases, with 11 bases left between them. Germline values: CDR1 ENHRY, CDR2 SYGVKD. CDR3 sequence (DNA): TGTGCCACCACAGCAGGGGAGACCCAGTACTTC. It is translated as CATTAGETQYF.

CDR3 loop: CANTTTTVGEQYF. DNA for the CDR3: TGTGCCAACACCACGACTACAGTGGGCGAGCAGTACTTC. The chain joins TRBV12-3 or TRBV12-4 to TRBJ2-7, with D perhaps matching TRBD2 (5 bases). V was clipped by 10 bases and J by 6 bases, with 19 bases between them. The CDR3 spans 13 residues.

In this sample, this clonotype turned up many times. This chain links TRBV5-1 with TRBJ2-5; no reliable D call. The CDR3 sequence is 13 residues long. V was trimmed by 5 bases and J by 0 bases, leaving 8 bases between them. Germline CDR1 reads SGHRS; CDR2 reads YFSETQ. This chain's CDR3 is CASSGGDQETQYF. DNA of the CDR3: TGCGCCAGCAGTGGCGGAGACCAAGAGACCCAGTACTTC.

This chain links TRBV2 with TRBJ2-1, with 9 bases fitting TRBD1. CDR3 length equals 15 residues. Germline lookup yields CDR1 SNHLY and CDR2 FYNNEI. After removal of 6 bases from V and 5 bases from J, the junction contained 8 bases not matched to a gene. The CDR3 sequence: CASSNDRGAHNEQFF. CDR3 coding DNA: TGTGCCAGCAGCAACGACAGGGGGGCACACAATGAGCAGTTCTTC.

This clonotype showed up many times. The chain uses TRBV5-1 and TRBJ2-3; 8 bases fit TRBD2. The CDR3 contains 16 residues. V lost 4 bases to trimming and J lost 1 base; unmatched junction nucleotides: 8. Germline assignment: CDR1 SGHRS and CDR2 YFSETQ. Here the CDR3 reads CASSGSGSGGTDTQYF. The CDR3 DNA follows: TGCGCCAGCAGCGGGAGCGGGAGCGGGGGCACAGATACGCAGTATTTT.

Of note for this clonotype: This may stem from a read error, because a much larger clone lies one nucleotide away. CDR3 sequence (DNA): TGTGCCAGCAGCTTGGGAGGCGGCTACTTCCACGAGCAGTACTTC. Encoded protein: CASSLGGGYFHEQYF. The chain combines TRBV5-5 with TRBJ2-7; D remains unclear. The CDR3 is 15 residues long. Trimming removed 0 bases from V and 5 bases from J, with 15 bases in between. The germline gives CDR1 SGHKS, CDR2 YYEKEE (reference sequence).

Many counts were recorded for this clonotype. V is TRBV3-1 and J is TRBJ2-7, with D hard to call. The germline gives CDR1 LGHDT, CDR2 YNNKEL (reference sequence). CDR3 length: 12 residues. The V end lost 1 base, the J end lost 5 bases, and 6 bases lay between the germline ends. Here the CDR3 DNA reads TGTGCCAGCAGCCAAGTAAAGGACGAGCAGTACTTC. Translation gives CASSQVKDEQYF.

By share of the sample, this clonotype is hyperexpanded. The chain joins TRBV12-3 or TRBV12-4 to TRBJ2-2; the match to TRBD2 covers 7 bases. Germline trimming cut 2 bases from V and 4 bases from J; bases unmatched to any gene: 4. This CDR3 has 15 amino acids. CDR3 nucleotide sequence: TGTGCCAGCAGTTTATATTCGGGGGGCACCGGGGAGCTGTTTTTT. It yields the protein CASSLYSGGTGELFF.

At least ten counts were recorded for this clonotype. The chain uses TRBV7-9 and TRBJ2-1; unclear D gene. In germline, CDR1 is SEHNR, CDR2 FQNEAQ (reference sequence). The CDR3 totals 13 residues. V lost 0 bases and J lost 10, with 10 bases in between. For the CDR3, the DNA is TGTGCCAGCAGCTTAGCGCTGTCGAAGGAGCAGTTCTTC. Its protein is CASSLALSKEQFF.

This clonotype was seen a handful of times. The chain joins TRBV7-2 to TRBJ2-5, with a possible D match to TRBD2 (5 bases). The V end lost 4 bases, the J end lost 5 bases, and 14 bases lay between the germline ends. This CDR3 spans 14 amino acids. Per germline, CDR1 SGHTA and CDR2 FQGNSA. The CDR3 nucleotides are TGTGCCAGCAGCTCTTCCGCCCGGAGGGAGACCCAGTACTTC. It yields the protein CASSSSARRETQYF.

This clonotype was recorded a few times. J is TRBJ1-2 and V is TRBV27; maybe TRBD1 (6 bases). Germline CDR1 reads MNHEY; CDR2 reads SMNVEV (reference sequence). V shed 6 bases and J shed 8 bases, with 16 bases lying between them. The length of the CDR3 is 13 residues. DNA of the CDR3: TGTGCCAGCAGCCCCTACACCGGGGGCGGCTACACCTTC. It is translated as CASSPYTGGGYTF.

This clonotype was recorded at least ten times. The genes are TRBV5-8 and TRBJ2-1, with TRBD2 identical over 8 bases. The CDR3 covers 17 residues. V lost 4 bases and J lost 3; bases outside the gene matches: 12. Germline CDR1 reads SGHTS; CDR2 reads YDEGEE. CDR3 sequence (DNA): TGTGCCAGCAGCGGAGGGAGCGGGAGCCTCGTCTACAATGAGCAGTTCTTC. Amino acid sequence: CASSGGSGSLVYNEQFF.

This clonotype showed up many times. The chain carries TRBV2 and TRBJ1-4, with a possible D match to TRBD1 (6 bases). The V gene's germline CDR1 is SNHLY and CDR2 FYNNEI. The CDR3 is 14 residues long. V gave up 6 bases and J gave up 5 bases, with 13 bases separating them. The chain's CDR3 is CASSEQGLNEKLFF. Here the CDR3 DNA reads TGTGCCAGCAGCGAACAGGGATTAAATGAAAAACTGTTTTTT.

There are many counts of this clonotype. CDR3 loop: CASSGTTSGSGEQFF. Written as DNA, the CDR3 is TGCGCCAGCAGCGGTACGACTAGCGGGTCCGGTGAGCAGTTCTTC. This rearrangement joins TRBV5-1 to TRBJ2-1, with 10 nucleotides matching TRBD2. Germline CDR1 is SGHRS and CDR2 is YFSETQ. This CDR3 region has 15 residues. V lost 4 bases and J lost 9; bases outside the gene matches: 10.

This clonotype was counted only a few times. This chain links TRBV19 with TRBJ2-2, with D unresolved. V lost 6 bases and J lost 6, with 11 bases in between. In germline, CDR1 is LNHDA, CDR2 SQIVND (reference sequence). CDR3 length: 13 amino acids. DNA of the CDR3: TGTGCCAGTAGAAACTCTGGGGCCGGGGAGCTGTTTTTT. This gives the protein CASRNSGAGELFF.

The chain links TRBV12-3 or TRBV12-4 to TRBJ1-5, with TRBD1 matching 10 bases. This CDR3 is 18 amino acids long. With V trimmed by 6 bases and J by 0 bases, 11 bases remained unmatched. CDR3 sequence reads: CASRSDRGQMFSNQPQHF. The CDR3 DNA reads as TGTGCCAGCAGGAGTGACAGGGGGCAAATGTTTAGCAATCAGCCCCAGCATTTT.

This clonotype was detected many times. DNA for the CDR3: TGTGCCAGCAGCCCGGGACAGGGGGGGATTGGCTACACCTTC. This codes for CASSPGQGGIGYTF. The chain uses TRBV12-3 or TRBV12-4 and TRBJ1-2, with 11 bases matching TRBD1. This CDR3 has 14 amino acids. The ends lost 6 bases at V and 7 bases at J; junction bases unmatched: 7.

This clonotype was picked up many times. V usage is TRBV7-9 and J usage is TRBJ2-3; tentative D call: TRBD2 (6 bases). The CDR3 has 15 amino acids. CDR1 and CDR2 (germline): SEHNR, FQNEAQ (reference sequence). The V end was cut by 4 bases, the J end by 7 bases, with 18 bases between. The CDR3, as DNA: TGTGCCAGCAGCTCCGGGGGTAGCGGAACTAATACGCAGTATTTT. Residues: CASSSGGSGTNTQYF.

This clonotype has ten or more counts. J is TRBJ2-7 and V is TRBV15, with D perhaps matching TRBD2 (5 bases). Trimming shortened V by 0 bases and J by 11 bases, and 14 bases separated the two germline ends. The CDR3 has 13 amino acids. Looked up from germline, CDR1 is LNHNV and CDR2 is YYDKDF (reference sequence). CDR3: CATSREWTGLKYF. The CDR3 region has the DNA TGTGCCACCAGCAGAGAATGGACGGGATTAAAGTACTTC.

By proportion, this clonotype is medium-sized (0.01 to 0.1%). The chain employs TRBV12-3 or TRBV12-4 and TRBJ2-5, with D possibly TRBD1 on 6 matching bases. The length of the CDR3 is 13 residues. The V gene lost 5 bases and the J gene lost 3 bases, with 10 bases spanning the gap. The CDR3 spells CASSSRGEETQYF. The DNA for the CDR3 is TGTGCCAGCAGTAGCAGGGGCGAAGAGACCCAGTACTTC.

This clonotype has ten or more counts. The J gene is TRBJ2-6, the V gene TRBV21-1. TRBV21-1 is recorded as a pseudogene. The CDR3 has 17 residues. CDR3 bases: TGTGCCAGCAGCAATCTCACCGAGCCCTCTGGGGCCAACGTCCTGACTTTC. This codes for CASSNLTEPSGANVLTF.

At least ten counts were recorded for this clonotype. The V call is TRBV7-9, the J call TRBJ1-5; D is ambiguous. CDR3 length: 14 residues. The V gene lost 5 bases and the J gene lost 3 bases, with 11 bases spanning the gap. Germline V lookup: CDR1 SEHNR, CDR2 FQNEAQ (reference sequence). The CDR3 sequence is CASSETGYNQPQHF. The CDR3 nucleotides are TGTGCCAGCAGCGAGACTGGTTACAATCAGCCCCAGCATTTT.

This clonotype showed up many times. This chain uses TRBV6-6 with TRBJ2-1; 12 nucleotides line up with TRBD1. This CDR3 is built from 16 residues. Losses at the gene ends were 6 bases for V and 9 bases for J; bases not matched to a gene: 12. Germline V gene sequence: CDR1 MNHNY, CDR2 SVGAGI (reference sequence). CDR3 DNA: TGTGCCAGCAGACTCCCCGGGACAGGGGGCACTGGTGAGCAGTTCTTC. It specifies CASRLPGTGGTGEQFF.

This clonotype occurred many times. The chain combines TRBV5-1 with TRBJ2-1, with D uncertain. V was trimmed by 0 bases and J by 7 bases, leaving 8 bases between them. CDR1 is SGHRS and CDR2 is YFSETQ in the germline V gene. The CDR3 runs to 13 residues. The CDR3 sequence is CASSLASSNEQFF. In DNA, the CDR3 is TGCGCCAGCAGCTTGGCCAGCTCGAATGAGCAGTTCTTC. Variable domain in full (rest from reference TRBV5-1 and TRBJ2-1): KAGVTQTPRYLIKTRGQQVTLSCSPISGHRSVSWYQQTPGQGLQFLFEYFSETQRNKGNFPGRFSGRQFSNSRSEMNVSTLELGDSALYLCASSLASSNEQFFGPGTRLTVL.

This clonotype was seen a handful of times. The chain employs TRBV19 and TRBJ2-2; 14 bases match TRBD2. Looked up from germline, CDR1 is LNHDA and CDR2 is SQIVND (reference sequence). The length of the CDR3 is 17 residues. Trimming took 4 bases from V and 2 from J; bases not matched to a gene: 3. CDR3 sequence reads: CASSRGLAGGNTGELFF. The CDR3 DNA reads as TGTGCCAGTAGTAGAGGACTAGCGGGAGGTAACACCGGGGAGCTGTTTTTT.